The 10 T cell receptor beta chains presented below share a single source sample, sequenced in a study of T cells after posttransplantation cyclophosphamide. Generated by immunoSEQ multiplex PCR, the TCRdb table keeps only in-frame clones and is missing some. The top ten hold roughly 0.25% of the sample, which has more than 30,000 clones, around 90% seen once. The naive gate required viable CD3+CD4+ or CD3+CD8+ cells with CCR7+CD45RA+CD45RO-CD95-CD27+CD28+ phenotype. The sample comprised naive CD4+ T cells sorted from PBMCs. Receptors originate from a woman aged 60-75 years in good health, CMV-negative, and a related stem cell transplant donor.

The chain couples TRBV19 to TRBJ1-2, with TRBD1 matching over 11 bases. The V gene's germline CDR1 is LNHDA and CDR2 SQIVND (reference sequence). The CDR3 extends over 15 amino acids. J gave up 2 bases and V 4 bases, and 3 bases lay outside the gene matches. CDR3 amino acids: CASSTGTGGNYGYTF. CDR3 DNA sequence: TGTGCCAGTAGTACCGGGACAGGGGGAAACTATGGCTACACCTTC. Full variable domain (missing parts from reference TRBV19 and TRBJ1-2): DGGITQSPKYLFRKEGQNVTLSCEQNLNHDAMYWYRQDPGQGLRLIYYSQIVNDFQKGDIAEGYSVSREKKESFPLTVTSAQKNPTAFYLCASSTGTGGNYGYTFGSGTRLTVV.

The J gene is TRBJ2-7, the V gene TRBV7-3; a possible D gene is TRBD1 (6 bases). Trimming removed 1 base from V and 5 bases from J, with 9 bases in between. The germline CDR1 and CDR2 sequences are SGHTA and FQGTGA. This CDR3 comprises 13 residues. CDR3 nucleotides: TGTGCCAGCAGCTTAAGACCAGGGGACGAGCAGTACTTC. Protein: CASSLRPGDEQYF.

This clone was observed a handful of times. J is TRBJ1-3 and V is TRBV19; TRBD1 is a possible D gene (6 bases). The CDR3 length is 14 residues. V shed 6 bases and J shed 4 bases, with 13 bases lying between them. CDR1 and CDR2 (germline): LNHDA, SQIVND (reference sequence). CDR3 in amino acids: CASRSGQQGNTIYF. The CDR3 bases are TGTGCCAGTAGGTCTGGACAGCAGGGAAACACCATATATTTT.

The chain joins TRBV19 to TRBJ2-1, with 7 bases that match TRBD2. V lost 6 bases to trimming and J lost 6 bases; unmatched junction nucleotides: 5. This CDR3 comprises 13 residues. Germline values: CDR1 LNHDA, CDR2 SQIVND (reference sequence). The CDR3 sequence: CASSGPGGNEQFF. The CDR3 DNA follows: TGTGCCAGTAGCGGTCCGGGGGGCAATGAGCAGTTCTTC.

In this sample, this clone turned up a few times. This rearrangement joins TRBV4-3 to TRBJ1-1, with 9 bases lining up with TRBD1. This CDR3 has 15 amino acids. Germline values: CDR1 LGHNA, CDR2 YSLEER. V shed 4 bases, J shed 4 bases, and the junction held 7 bases outside the gene matches. CDR3 sequence (DNA): TGCGCCAGCAGCCCCATGGGACAGGGCAGCACTGAAGCTTTCTTT. Protein: CASSPMGQGSTEAFF.

This clone was detected only a few times. The V call is TRBV29-1, the J call TRBJ2-3; 10 bases match TRBD1. The J segment lost 2 bases and the V segment lost 8 bases, leaving 7 bases of the junction unmatched. Germline lookup yields CDR1 SQVTM and CDR2 ANQGSEA. This CDR3 contains 14 residues. CDR3 in DNA: TGCAGCACCGACAGGGGGCAGGTCACAGATACGCAGTATTTT. Translated: CSTDRGQVTDTQYF.

This chain uses TRBV15 with TRBJ1-2; D is unresolved. CDR3 length equals 13 residues. Germline values: CDR1 LNHNV, CDR2 YYDKDF (reference sequence). V dropped 3 bases and J dropped 2 bases, with 7 bases sitting between them. CDR3 amino acids: CATSRGGNYGYTF. As DNA, the CDR3 is TGTGCCACCAGCAGGGGAGGAAACTATGGCTACACCTTC.

This chain links TRBV7-8 with TRBJ1-3, with a tentative D call TRBD1 (5 bases). This CDR3 contains 13 residues. Trimming took 8 bases from V and 6 from J, leaving 14 bases between them. Per germline, CDR1 SGHVS and CDR2 FQNEAQ. In nucleotides, the CDR3 is TGTGCCAGCGCCCCGGGAGGGGAAAACACCATATATTTT. It encodes CASAPGGENTIYF.

The chain is built from TRBV5-1 and TRBJ2-5; possible D gene TRBD1, 5 bases. CDR3 length: 14 residues. Germline V gene sequence: CDR1 SGHRS, CDR2 YFSETQ. Trimming cost V 0 bases and J 0 bases, with 6 bases left between them. In nucleotides, the CDR3 is TGCGCCAGCAGCTTGGCAGGGAACCAAGAGACCCAGTACTTC. This translates into CASSLAGNQETQYF. Full variable domain (missing parts from reference TRBV5-1 and TRBJ2-5): KAGVTQTPRYLIKTRGQQVTLSCSPISGHRSVSWYQQTPGQGLQFLFEYFSETQRNKGNFPGRFSGRQFSNSRSEMNVSTLELGDSALYLCASSLAGNQETQYFGPGTRLLVL.

The chain couples TRBV5-1 to TRBJ1-2; 8 nucleotides align to TRBD1. Looked up from germline, CDR1 is SGHRS and CDR2 is YFSETQ. The CDR3 has 14 amino acids. The J segment lost 2 bases and the V segment lost 4 bases, leaving 4 bases of the junction unmatched. The CDR3: CASSLGTGNYGYTF. The CDR3 nucleotides are TGCGCCAGCAGCCTCGGGACAGGAAACTATGGCTACACCTTC.